Shown below are 9 T cell receptor beta chains from a single sample sequenced in a study of T-cell memory formation after mild COVID-19. TCRdb itself ran the 5' RACE reads through MiXCR, one entry per CDR3 protein. The sample lists about 250,000 distinct CDR3 sequences; 15% to 20% were seen once. Sample: PBMCs or a T cell subset sorted from them (not recorded which). The receptors originated from a man between 18 and 29 years old who had mild COVID-19 (a few samples of this study predate the infection). Cell type and time point are not known.

This clonotype has a handful of counts. The chain combines TRBV5-5 with TRBJ1-2; D is perhaps TRBD1 (6 bases). Germline V lookup: CDR1 SGHKS, CDR2 YYEKEE (reference sequence). This CDR3 is built from 13 residues. Trimming removed 4 bases at V and 5 bases at J, with 12 bases between. CDR3 amino acids: CASSPTGGYGYTF. The CDR3 DNA is TGTGCCAGCAGCCCGACAGGTGGATATGGCTACACCTTC.

There are a few counts of this clonotype. The chain uses TRBV5-1 and TRBJ2-1; D gene uncertain. V lost 0 bases and J 0 bases, leaving 10 bases between the germline ends. Germline CDR1 is SGHRS and CDR2 is YFSETQ. The CDR3 loop spans 16 amino acids. DNA of the CDR3: TGCGCCAGCAGCTTGGGCCCCGGGCGCTCCTACAATGAGCAGTTCTTC. Translated: CASSLGPGRSYNEQFF.

The chain recombines TRBV9 with TRBJ1-2, with 11 nucleotides matching TRBD1. V shed 3 bases and J 8 bases; nucleotides not matched to a gene: 6. From germline, CDR1 is SGDLS and CDR2 YYNGEE. This CDR3 is 14 amino acids long. The CDR3 nucleotides are TGTGCCAGCAGCGGAGGACAGGGGGCGCGAGGCTACACCTTC. Protein sequence: CASSGGQGARGYTF.

This clonotype appeared a few times. The rearrangement links TRBV6-2 or TRBV6-3 to TRBJ2-1, with TRBD1 identical over 8 bases. The CDR3 is 13 residues long. The germline gives CDR1 MNHEY, CDR2 SVGEGT. V dropped 2 bases and J dropped 11; count of bases not matched to a gene: 5. CDR3 residues: CASSYADRAQQFF. In nucleotides, the CDR3 is TGTGCCAGCAGTTACGCGGACAGGGCGCAGCAGTTCTTC.

V usage is TRBV5-1 and J usage is TRBJ2-6, with TRBD1 as a possible D gene (6 bases). Germline V lookup: CDR1 SGHRS, CDR2 YFSETQ. Deletions cut 6 bases from V and 0 bases from J, with 16 bases between. The CDR3 consists of 17 residues. Written as DNA, the CDR3 is TGCGCCAGCACTGCAGGGGCCCAAAGCTCTGGGGCCAACGTCCTGACTTTC. Amino acids: CASTAGAQSSGANVLTF. The complete variable domain, with remaining parts taken from reference TRBV5-1 and TRBJ2-6, reads KAGVTQTPRYLIKTRGQQVTLSCSPISGHRSVSWYQQTPGQGLQFLFEYFSETQRNKGNFPGRFSGRQFSNSRSEMNVSTLELGDSALYLCASTAGAQSSGANVLTFGAGSRLTVL.

This clonotype was seen a few times. The chain joins TRBV5-6 to TRBJ2-5; tentative D call: TRBD1 (6 bases). This CDR3 is 15 amino acids long. Trimming pared 5 bases from V and 5 bases from J, leaving 19 bases between. The germline CDR1 and CDR2 sequences are SGHDT and YYEEEE. In nucleotides, the CDR3 is TGTGCCAGCAGTCTTCTCTGGGGGCTCAGGGAGACCCAGTACTTC. Translating gives CASSLLWGLRETQYF. Full variable domain (rest looked up from reference TRBV5-6 and TRBJ2-5): DAGVTQSPTHLIKTRGQQVTLRCSPKSGHDTVSWYQQALGQGPQFIFQYYEEEERQRGNFPDRFSGHQFPNYSSELNVNALLLGDSALYLCASSLLWGLRETQYFGPGTRLLVL.

Only a few counts were recorded for this clonotype. The chain combines TRBV5-1 with TRBJ1-1; D is ambiguous. V lost 5 bases and J lost 1, with 12 bases in between. Germline V gives CDR1 SGHRS, CDR2 YFSETQ. The CDR3 runs 14 residues. The CDR3 loop is CASSSSPANTEAFF. In DNA form, the CDR3 reads TGCGCCAGCAGTTCGTCCCCGGCGAACACTGAAGCTTTCTTT.

This clonotype occurred many times. The chain carries TRBV5-1 and TRBJ2-7; D remains unclear. The CDR3 runs 12 residues. The V gene lost 4 bases and the J gene lost 3 bases, with 8 bases spanning the gap. Germline V gene data show CDR1 as SGHRS and CDR2 as YFSETQ. CDR3 protein: CASSATFYEQYF. DNA of the CDR3: TGCGCCAGCAGCGCCACATTCTACGAGCAGTACTTC.

This clonotype was seen more than once but under ten times. The V call is TRBV7-3, the J call TRBJ2-5; perhaps TRBD1 as D (6 bases). V gave up 5 bases and J gave up 0 bases, with 10 bases separating them. CDR1 and CDR2 from the germline V gene are SGHTA and FQGTGA. This CDR3 has 14 amino acids. This chain's CDR3 is CASSLQGHQETQYF. DNA for the CDR3: TGTGCCAGCAGCCTACAGGGCCACCAAGAGACCCAGTACTTC.